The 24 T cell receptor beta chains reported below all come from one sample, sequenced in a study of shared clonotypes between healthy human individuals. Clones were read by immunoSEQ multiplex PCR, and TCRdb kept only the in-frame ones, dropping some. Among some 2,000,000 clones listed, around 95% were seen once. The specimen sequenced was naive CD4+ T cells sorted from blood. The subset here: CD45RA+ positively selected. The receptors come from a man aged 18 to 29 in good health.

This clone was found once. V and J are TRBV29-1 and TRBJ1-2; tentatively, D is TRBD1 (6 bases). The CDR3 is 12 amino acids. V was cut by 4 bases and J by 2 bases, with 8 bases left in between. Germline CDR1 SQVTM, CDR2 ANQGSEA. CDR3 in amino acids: CSVVTGNYGYTF. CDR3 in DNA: TGCAGCGTTGTAACAGGGAACTATGGCTACACCTTC.

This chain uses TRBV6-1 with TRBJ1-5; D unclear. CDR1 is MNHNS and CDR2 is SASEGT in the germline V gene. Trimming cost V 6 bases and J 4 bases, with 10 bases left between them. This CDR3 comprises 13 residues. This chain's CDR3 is CASRRENNQPQHF. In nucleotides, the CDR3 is TGTGCCAGCAGGCGGGAAAATAATCAGCCCCAGCATTTT.

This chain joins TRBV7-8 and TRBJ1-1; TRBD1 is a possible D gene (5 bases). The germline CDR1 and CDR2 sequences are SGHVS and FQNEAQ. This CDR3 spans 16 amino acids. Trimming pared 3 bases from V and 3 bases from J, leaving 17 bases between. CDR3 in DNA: TGTGCCAGCAGCTTGAGCGGGACGGCCTCCTACACTGAAGCTTTCTTT. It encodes CASSLSGTASYTEAFF. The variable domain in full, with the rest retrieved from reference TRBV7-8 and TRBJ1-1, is GAGVSQSPRYKVAKRGQDVALRCDPISGHVSLFWYQQALGQGPEFLTYFQNEAQLDKSGLPSDRFFAERPEGSVSTLKIQRTQQEDSAVYLCASSLSGTASYTEAFFGQGTRLTVV.

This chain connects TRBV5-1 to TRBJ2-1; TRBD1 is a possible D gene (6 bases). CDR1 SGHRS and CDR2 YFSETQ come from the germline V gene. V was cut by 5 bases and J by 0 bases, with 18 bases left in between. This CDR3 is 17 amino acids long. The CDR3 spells CASRTVTGSPSYNEQFF. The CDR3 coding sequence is TGCGCCAGCAGGACAGTCACAGGGAGTCCCTCCTACAATGAGCAGTTCTTC.

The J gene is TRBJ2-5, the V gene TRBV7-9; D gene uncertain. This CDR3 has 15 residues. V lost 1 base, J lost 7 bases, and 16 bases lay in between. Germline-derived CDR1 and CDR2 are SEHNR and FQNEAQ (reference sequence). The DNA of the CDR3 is TGTGCCAGCAGCTTAGAAGCCCCGTCGAGTGGGACCCAGTACTTC. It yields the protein CASSLEAPSSGTQYF.

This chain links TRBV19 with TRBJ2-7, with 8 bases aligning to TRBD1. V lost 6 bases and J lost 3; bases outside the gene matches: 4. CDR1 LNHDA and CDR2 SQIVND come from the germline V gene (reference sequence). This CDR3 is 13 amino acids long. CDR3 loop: CASRPTGDYEQYF. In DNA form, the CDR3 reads TGTGCCAGTAGACCGACAGGGGACTACGAGCAGTACTTC.

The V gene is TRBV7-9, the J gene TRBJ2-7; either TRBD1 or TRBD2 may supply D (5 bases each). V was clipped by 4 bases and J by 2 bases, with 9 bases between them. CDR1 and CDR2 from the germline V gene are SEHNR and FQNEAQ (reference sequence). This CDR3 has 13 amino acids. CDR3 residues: CASSYQGAYEQYF. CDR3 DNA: TGTGCCAGCAGCTACCAGGGAGCCTACGAGCAGTACTTC.

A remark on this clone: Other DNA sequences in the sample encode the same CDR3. DNA for the CDR3: TGTGCCATCAGTGAGTCGGGGGGTTACAATCAGCCCCAGCATTTT. Translated, it gives CAISESGGYNQPQHF. The V and J genes are TRBV10-3 and TRBJ1-5; weak D call: TRBD1 (5 bases). The germline CDR1 and CDR2 sequences are ENHRY and SYGVKD. The ends were cut back, 0 bases at V and 3 bases at J, with 9 bases in the middle. The CDR3 spans 15 residues.

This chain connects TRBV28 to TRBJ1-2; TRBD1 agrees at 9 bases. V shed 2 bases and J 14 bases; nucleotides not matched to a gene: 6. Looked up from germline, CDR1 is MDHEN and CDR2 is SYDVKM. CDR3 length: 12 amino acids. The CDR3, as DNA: TGTGCCAGCAGTTTAGGGGACAGGGCTAAGACCTTC. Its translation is CASSLGDRAKTF.

Written as DNA, the CDR3 is TGTGCCAGCGAGGCAGGGGATGAAGCTTTCTTT. Its protein is CASEAGDEAFF. The chain uses TRBV7-8 and TRBJ1-1; D is possibly TRBD1 (6 bases). CDR3 size: 11 residues. CDR1 SGHVS and CDR2 FQNEAQ come from the germline V gene. The V end lost 8 bases, the J end lost 7 bases, and 11 bases lay between the germline ends.

In nucleotides, the CDR3 is TGTGCCAGCAGCGTAGGGGGACGGTCAACTAATGAAAAACTGTTTTTT. It encodes CASSVGGRSTNEKLFF. The V gene is TRBV9, the J gene TRBJ1-4, with D possibly TRBD1 on 5 matching bases. Germline V gene sequence: CDR1 SGDLS, CDR2 YYNGEE. The ends were cut back, 0 bases at V and 0 bases at J, with 9 bases in the middle. The CDR3 consists of 16 residues. Full variable domain (remainder filled in from reference TRBV9 and TRBJ1-4): DSGVTQTPKHLITATGQRVTLRCSPRSGDLSVYWYQQSLDQGLQFLIQYYNGEERAKGNILERFSAQQFPDLHSELNLSSLELGDSALYFCASSVGGRSTNEKLFFGSGTQLSVL.

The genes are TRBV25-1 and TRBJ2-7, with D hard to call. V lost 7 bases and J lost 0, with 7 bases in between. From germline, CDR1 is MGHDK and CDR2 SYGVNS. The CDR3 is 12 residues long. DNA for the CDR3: TGTGCCAGCAATGGCAACTCCTACGAGCAGTACTTC. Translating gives CASNGNSYEQYF.

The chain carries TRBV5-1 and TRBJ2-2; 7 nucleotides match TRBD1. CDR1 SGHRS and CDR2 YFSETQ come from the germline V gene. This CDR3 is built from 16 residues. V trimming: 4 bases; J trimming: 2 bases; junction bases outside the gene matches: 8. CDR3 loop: CASSGGQPLNTGELFF. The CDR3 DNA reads TGCGCCAGCAGCGGGGGACAGCCGCTCAACACCGGGGAGCTGTTTTTT.

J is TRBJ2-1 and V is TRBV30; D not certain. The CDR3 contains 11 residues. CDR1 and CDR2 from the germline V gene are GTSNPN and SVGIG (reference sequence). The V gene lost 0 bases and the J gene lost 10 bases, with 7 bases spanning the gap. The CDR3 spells CAWSVLTEQFF. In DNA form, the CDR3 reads TGTGCCTGGAGTGTTCTGACAGAGCAGTTCTTC.

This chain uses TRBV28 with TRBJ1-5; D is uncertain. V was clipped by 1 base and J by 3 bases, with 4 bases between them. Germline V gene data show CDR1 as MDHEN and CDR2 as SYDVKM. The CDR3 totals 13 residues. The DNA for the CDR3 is TGTGCCAGCAGTTTATCCCTCAATCAGCCCCAGCATTTT. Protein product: CASSLSLNQPQHF.

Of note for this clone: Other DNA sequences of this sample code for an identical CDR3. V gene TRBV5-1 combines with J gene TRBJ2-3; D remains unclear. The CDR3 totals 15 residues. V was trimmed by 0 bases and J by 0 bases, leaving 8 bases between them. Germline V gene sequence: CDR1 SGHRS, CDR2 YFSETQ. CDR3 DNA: TGCGCCAGCAGCTTGGACAGTTCGAGCACAGATACGCAGTATTTT. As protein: CASSLDSSSTDTQYF.

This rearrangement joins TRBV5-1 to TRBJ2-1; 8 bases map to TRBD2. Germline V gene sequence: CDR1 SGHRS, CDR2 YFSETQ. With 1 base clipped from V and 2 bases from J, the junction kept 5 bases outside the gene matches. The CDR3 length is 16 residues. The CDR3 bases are TGCGCCAGCAGCTTGAGTTCGGGACTAGCCTACAATGAGCAGTTCTTC. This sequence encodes CASSLSSGLAYNEQFF.

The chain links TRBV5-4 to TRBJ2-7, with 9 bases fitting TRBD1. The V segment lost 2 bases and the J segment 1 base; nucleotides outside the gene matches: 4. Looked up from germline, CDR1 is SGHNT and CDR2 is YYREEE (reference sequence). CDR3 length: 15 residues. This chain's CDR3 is CASSFPGQGSYEQYF. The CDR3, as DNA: TGTGCCAGCAGCTTTCCGGGACAGGGTTCCTACGAGCAGTACTTC.

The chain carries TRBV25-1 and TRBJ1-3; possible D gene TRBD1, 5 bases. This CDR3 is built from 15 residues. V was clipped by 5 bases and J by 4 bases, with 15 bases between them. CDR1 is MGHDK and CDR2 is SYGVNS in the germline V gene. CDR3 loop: CASSRTTGQGNTIYF. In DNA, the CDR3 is TGTGCCAGCAGTAGAACGACGGGGCAAGGAAACACCATATATTTT.

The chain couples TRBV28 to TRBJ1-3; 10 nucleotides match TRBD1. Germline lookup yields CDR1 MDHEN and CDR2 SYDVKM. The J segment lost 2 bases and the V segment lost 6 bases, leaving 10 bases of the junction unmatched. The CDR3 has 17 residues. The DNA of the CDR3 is TGTGCCAGCAGCTATCGGACAGGGGGGAAGGCTGGAAACACCATATATTTT. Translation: CASSYRTGGKAGNTIYF.

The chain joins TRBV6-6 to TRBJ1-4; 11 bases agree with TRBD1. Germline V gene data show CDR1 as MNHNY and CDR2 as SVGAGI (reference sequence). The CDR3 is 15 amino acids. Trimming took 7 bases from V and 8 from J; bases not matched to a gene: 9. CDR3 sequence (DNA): TGTGCCAGCAAACCCGGTGGGACAGGGGGGGAAAAACTGTTTTTT. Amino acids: CASKPGGTGGEKLFF.

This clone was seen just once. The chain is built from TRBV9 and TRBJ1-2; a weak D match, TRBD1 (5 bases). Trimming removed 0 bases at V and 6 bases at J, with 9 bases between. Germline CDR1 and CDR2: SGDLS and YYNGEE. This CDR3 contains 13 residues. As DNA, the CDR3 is TGTGCCAGCAGCGTAGAGGGGACCCATGGCTACACCTTC. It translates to CASSVEGTHGYTF. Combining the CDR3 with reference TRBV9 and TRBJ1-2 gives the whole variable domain DSGVTQTPKHLITATGQRVTLRCSPRSGDLSVYWYQQSLDQGLQFLIQYYNGEERAKGNILERFSAQQFPDLHSELNLSSLELGDSALYFCASSVEGTHGYTFGSGTRLTVV.

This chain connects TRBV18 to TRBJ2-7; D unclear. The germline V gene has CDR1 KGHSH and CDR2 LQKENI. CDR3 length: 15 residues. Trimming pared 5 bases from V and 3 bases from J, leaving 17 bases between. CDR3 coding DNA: TGTGCCAGCTCATTACGTTCAGACAAGAGCTACGAGCAGTACTTC. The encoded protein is CASSLRSDKSYEQYF. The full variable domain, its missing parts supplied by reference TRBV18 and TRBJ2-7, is NAGVMQNPRHLVRRRGQEARLRCSPMKGHSHVYWYRQLPEEGLKFMVYLQKENIIDESGMPKERFSAEFPKEGPSILRIQQVVRGDSAAYFCASSLRSDKSYEQYFGPGTRLTVT.

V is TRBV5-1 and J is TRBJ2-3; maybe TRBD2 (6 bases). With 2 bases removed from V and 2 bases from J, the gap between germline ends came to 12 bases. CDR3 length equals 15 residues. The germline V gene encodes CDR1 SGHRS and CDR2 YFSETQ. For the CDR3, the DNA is TGCGCCAGCAGCTTTGATAGCGGCCACACAGATACGCAGTATTTT. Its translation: CASSFDSGHTDTQYF.